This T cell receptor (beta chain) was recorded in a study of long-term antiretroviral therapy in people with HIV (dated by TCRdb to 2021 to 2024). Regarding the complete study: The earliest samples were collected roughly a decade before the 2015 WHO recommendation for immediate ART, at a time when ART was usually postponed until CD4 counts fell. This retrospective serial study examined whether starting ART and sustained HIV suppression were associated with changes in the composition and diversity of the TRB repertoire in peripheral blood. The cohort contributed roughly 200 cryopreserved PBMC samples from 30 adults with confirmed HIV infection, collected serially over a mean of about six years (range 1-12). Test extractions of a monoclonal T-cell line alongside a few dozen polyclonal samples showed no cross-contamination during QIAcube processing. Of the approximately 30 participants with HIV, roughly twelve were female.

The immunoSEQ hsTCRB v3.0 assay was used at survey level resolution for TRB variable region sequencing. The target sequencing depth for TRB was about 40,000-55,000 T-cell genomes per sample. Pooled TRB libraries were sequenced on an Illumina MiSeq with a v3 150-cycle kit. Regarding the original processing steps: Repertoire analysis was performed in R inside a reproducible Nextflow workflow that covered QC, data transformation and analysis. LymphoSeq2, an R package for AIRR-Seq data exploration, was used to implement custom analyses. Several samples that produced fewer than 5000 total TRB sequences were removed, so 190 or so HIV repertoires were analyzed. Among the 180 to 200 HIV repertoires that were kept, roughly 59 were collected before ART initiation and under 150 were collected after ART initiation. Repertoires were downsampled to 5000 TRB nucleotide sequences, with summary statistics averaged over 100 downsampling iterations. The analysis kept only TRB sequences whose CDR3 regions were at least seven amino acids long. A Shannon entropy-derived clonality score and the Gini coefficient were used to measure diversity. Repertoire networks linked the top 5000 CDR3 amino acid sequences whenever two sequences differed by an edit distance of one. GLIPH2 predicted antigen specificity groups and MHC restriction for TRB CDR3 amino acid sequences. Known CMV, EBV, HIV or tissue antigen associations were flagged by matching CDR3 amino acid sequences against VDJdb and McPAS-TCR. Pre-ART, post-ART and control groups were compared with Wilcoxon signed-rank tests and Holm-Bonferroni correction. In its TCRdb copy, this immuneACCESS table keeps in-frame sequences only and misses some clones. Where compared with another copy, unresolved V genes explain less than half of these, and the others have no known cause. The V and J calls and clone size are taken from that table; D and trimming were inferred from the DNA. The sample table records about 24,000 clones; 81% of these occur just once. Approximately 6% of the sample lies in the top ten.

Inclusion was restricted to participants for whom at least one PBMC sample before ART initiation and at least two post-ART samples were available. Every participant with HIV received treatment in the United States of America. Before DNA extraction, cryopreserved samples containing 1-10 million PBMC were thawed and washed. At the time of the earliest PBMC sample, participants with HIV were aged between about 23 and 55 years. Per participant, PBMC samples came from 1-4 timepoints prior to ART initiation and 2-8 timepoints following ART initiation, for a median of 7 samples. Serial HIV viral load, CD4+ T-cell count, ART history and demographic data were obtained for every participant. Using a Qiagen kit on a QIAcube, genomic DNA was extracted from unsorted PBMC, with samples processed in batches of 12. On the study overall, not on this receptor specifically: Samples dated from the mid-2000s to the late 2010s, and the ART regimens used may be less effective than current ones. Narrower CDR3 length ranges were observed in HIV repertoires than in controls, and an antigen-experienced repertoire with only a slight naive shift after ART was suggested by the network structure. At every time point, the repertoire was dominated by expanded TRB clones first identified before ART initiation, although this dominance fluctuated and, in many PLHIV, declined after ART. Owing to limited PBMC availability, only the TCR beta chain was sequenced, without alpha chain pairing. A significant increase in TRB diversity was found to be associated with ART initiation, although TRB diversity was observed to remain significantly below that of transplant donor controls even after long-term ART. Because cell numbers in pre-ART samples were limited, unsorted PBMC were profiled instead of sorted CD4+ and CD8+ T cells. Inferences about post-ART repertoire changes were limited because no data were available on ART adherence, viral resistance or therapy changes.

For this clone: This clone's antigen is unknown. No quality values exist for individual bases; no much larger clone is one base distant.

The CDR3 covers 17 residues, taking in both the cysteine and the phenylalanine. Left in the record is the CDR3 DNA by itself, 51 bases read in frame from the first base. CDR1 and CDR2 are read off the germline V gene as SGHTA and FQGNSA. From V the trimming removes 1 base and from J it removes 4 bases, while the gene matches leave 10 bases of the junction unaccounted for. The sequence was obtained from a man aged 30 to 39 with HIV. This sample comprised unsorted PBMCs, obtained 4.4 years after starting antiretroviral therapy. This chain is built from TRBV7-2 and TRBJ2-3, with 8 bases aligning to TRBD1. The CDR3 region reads CASSLGRRGQRADTQYF. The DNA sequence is TGTGCCAGCAGCTTAGGACGCAGGGGGCAGAGGGCAGATACGCAGTATTTT. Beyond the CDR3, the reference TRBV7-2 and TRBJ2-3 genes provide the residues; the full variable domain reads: GAGVSQSPSNKVTEKGKDVELRCDPISGHTALYWYRQSLGQGLEFLIYFQGNSAPDKSGLPSDRFSAERTGGSVSTLTIQRTQQEDSAVYLCASSLGRRGQRADTQYFGPGTRLTVL.